This T cell receptor (beta chain) comes out of a study of T cell repertoires in cytomegalovirus infection. CDR1 SGHTA and CDR2 FQGTGA come from the germline V gene. V was pared by 4 bases and J by 1 base, with 12 bases between. The CDR3 extends over 15 amino acids. TCRdb processed the reads anew with MiXCR; each CDR3 protein has one entry. The repertoire holds hundreds of thousands of distinct CDR3 sequences, with almost 30% as singletons. This clonotype was seen a handful of times. The antigen is not known. This material consisted of cultured PBMCs, taken from culture after CMV antigen stimulation. This receptor was obtained from a human donor in good health (CMV status not recorded). Some clones in this sample may be carry-over from other donors' samples. V usage is TRBV7-3 and J usage is TRBJ2-3, with D tentatively TRBD1 or TRBD2 (5 bases each). CDR3 nucleotides: TGTGCCAGCAGCTCCCGATTGGGGGGCACAGATACGCAGTATTTT. Residues: CASSSRLGGTDTQYF.